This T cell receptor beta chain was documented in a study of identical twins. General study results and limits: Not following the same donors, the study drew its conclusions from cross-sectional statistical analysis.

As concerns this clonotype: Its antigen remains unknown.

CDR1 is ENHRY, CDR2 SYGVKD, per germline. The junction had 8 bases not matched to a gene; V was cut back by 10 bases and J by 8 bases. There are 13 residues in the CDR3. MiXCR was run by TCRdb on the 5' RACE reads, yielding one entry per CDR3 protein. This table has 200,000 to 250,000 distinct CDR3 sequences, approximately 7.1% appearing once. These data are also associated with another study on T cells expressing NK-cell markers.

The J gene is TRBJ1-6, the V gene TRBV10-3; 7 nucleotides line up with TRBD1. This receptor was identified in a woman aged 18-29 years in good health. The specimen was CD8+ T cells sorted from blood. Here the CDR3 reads CATGDRAHSPLHF. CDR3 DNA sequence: TGTGCCACCGGAGACAGGGCACATTCACCCCTCCACTTT.